The table lists the clone carrying this T cell receptor (beta chain) with many counts. The sample comes from a study of blood T cell repertoires in COVID-19. Study context: T cells, B-cell-depleted T cells, or PBMCs provided the cDNA or gDNA that served as material.

Individuals aged 18 to 89 years were recruited from around 22 US areas. Cohort 3 donors were reported recovered after two negative PCRs, clearance, or symptom resolution. V was pared by 4 bases and J by 5 bases, with 3 bases of the junction left unmatched. CDR3 length equals 15 residues. Germline loops: CDR1 LGHNA, CDR2 YSLEER. TCRdb's copy holds only in-frame clones and misses some; the assay was immunoSEQ multiplex PCR. The data contain 150,000 to 170,000 clones, 80% to 90% of them seen just once; the ten biggest clones take up under 9.5%. This chain connects TRBV4-3 to TRBJ2-1; 12 positions match TRBD1. Sequences were obtained from PBMCs or T cells enriched from blood (not recorded which). The sequence was obtained from a man aged 50 or older who had recovered from COVID-19. The CDR3 nucleotides read TGCGCCAGCAGCCCGGGACAGGGGGCTAACAATGAGCAGTTCTTC. This translates into CASSPGQGANNEQFF.